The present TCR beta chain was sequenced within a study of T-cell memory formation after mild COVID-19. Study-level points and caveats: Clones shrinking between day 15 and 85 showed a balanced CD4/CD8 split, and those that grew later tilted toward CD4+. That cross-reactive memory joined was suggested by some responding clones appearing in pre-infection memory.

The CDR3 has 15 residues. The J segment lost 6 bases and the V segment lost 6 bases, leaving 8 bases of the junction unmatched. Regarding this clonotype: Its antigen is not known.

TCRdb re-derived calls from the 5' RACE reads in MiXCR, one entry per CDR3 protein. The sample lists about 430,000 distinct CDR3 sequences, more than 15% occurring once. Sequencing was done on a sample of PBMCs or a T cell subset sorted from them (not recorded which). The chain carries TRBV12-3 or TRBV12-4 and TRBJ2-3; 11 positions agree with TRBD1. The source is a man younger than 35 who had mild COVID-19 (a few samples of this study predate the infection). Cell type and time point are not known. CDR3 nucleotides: TGTGCCAGCAGACATACCGGGACAGGGGGTGATACGCAGTATTTT. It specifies CASRHTGTGGDTQYF.